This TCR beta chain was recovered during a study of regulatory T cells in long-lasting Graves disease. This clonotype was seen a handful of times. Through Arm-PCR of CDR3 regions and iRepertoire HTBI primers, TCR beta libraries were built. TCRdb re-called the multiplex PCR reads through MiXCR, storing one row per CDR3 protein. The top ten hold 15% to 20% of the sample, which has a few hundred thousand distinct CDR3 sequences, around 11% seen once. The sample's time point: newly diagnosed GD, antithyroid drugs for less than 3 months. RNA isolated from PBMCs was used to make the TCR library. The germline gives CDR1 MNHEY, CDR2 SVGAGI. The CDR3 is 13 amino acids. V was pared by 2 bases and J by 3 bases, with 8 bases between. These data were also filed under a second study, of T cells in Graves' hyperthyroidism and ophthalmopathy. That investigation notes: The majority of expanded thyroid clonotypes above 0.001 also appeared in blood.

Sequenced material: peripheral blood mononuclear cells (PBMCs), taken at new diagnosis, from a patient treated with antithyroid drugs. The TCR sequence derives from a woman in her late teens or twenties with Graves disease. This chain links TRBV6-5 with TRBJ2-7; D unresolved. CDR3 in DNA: TGTGCCAGCAGTTACGGCGTAAACTACGAGCAGTACTTC. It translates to CASSYGVNYEQYF.